One TCR beta chain is described in this entry. The data belong to a study of cytomegalovirus exposure and HLA in healthy donors. The PCR was carried out with 60 Vbeta primers and 13 Jbeta primers. Some clones are missing from TCRdb's copy, which holds only in-frame ones; the method was immunoSEQ multiplex PCR. Of about 140,000 clones listed, 82% are singletons. J lost 7 bases, V lost 5 bases, and 7 bases had no gene match. The CDR3 is 15 amino acids. The V gene's germline CDR1 is LNHNV and CDR2 YYDKDF (reference sequence). Sequencing was done on a sample of PBMCs. This chain connects TRBV15 to TRBJ1-4, with 10 nucleotides matching TRBD1. This sequence originates from a woman between 40 and 50 years old in good health and CMV-seronegative. The CDR3 spells CATSLPTGGGEKLFF. In DNA form, the CDR3 reads TGTGCCACCAGCTTACCGACAGGGGGCGGTGAAAAACTGTTTTTT.